These 6 T cell receptor beta chains came from one sample sequenced in a study of human T cells and chemical hapten exposure. MiXCR, run by TCRdb on the RACE reads, gives a single entry per CDR3 protein. The sample contains over 75,000 distinct CDR3 sequences, about a tenth of which appear only once. Time point here: patch test 3, about 24 weeks after DPC sensitization. Treatment: therapeutic diphenylcyclopropenone sensitization with weekly scalp DPC. This material consisted of whole blood, taken in connection with sensitization to the hapten diphenylcyclopropenone (DPC). These receptors were obtained from a woman in her thirties with alopecia areata. Some clones in this sample may be carry-over from other donors' samples.

This clonotype came up a few times. The chain has TRBV14 and TRBJ1-1; D remains unclear. Germline-derived CDR1 and CDR2 are SGHDN and FVKESK. This CDR3 region has 13 residues. Trimming took off 4 bases at V and 1 base at J, with 7 bases between the two ends. CDR3 in amino acids: CASSPFQNTEAFF. The CDR3 DNA is TGTGCCAGCAGCCCCTTTCAGAACACTGAAGCTTTCTTT.

The chain carries TRBV7-8 and TRBJ2-1; the D is unclear. CDR1 and CDR2 (germline): SGHVS, FQNEAQ. CDR3 length: 13 amino acids. The V gene lost 2 bases and the J gene lost 9 bases, with 11 bases spanning the gap. The CDR3 region has the DNA TGTGCCAGCAGCTTAACTCAACGAATTGAGCAGTTCTTC. It codes for CASSLTQRIEQFF.

This clonotype was recorded at least ten times. The genes are TRBV3-1 and TRBJ2-2; perhaps TRBD1 as D (6 bases). The germline V and J ends were trimmed by 4 bases and 1 base, with 7 bases remaining between them. Germline V CDR1 and CDR2: LGHDT, YNNKEL (reference sequence). CDR3 size: 14 residues. CDR3 sequence (DNA): TGTGCCAGCAGCCCACAGGGGAACACCGGGGAGCTGTTTTTT. Encoded protein: CASSPQGNTGELFF. Drawing the rest from reference TRBV3-1 and TRBJ2-2, the complete variable domain is DTAVSQTPKYLVTQMGNDKSIKCEQNLGHDTMYWYKQDSKKFLKIMFSYNNKELIINETVPNRFSPKSPDKAHLNLHINSLELGDSAVYFCASSPQGNTGELFFGEGSRLTVL.

In its sample, this clonotype was seen a few times. The CDR3 loop is CASGQDSGSYTF. CDR3 in DNA: TGTGCTAGTGGCCAAGACAGCGGGAGCTACACCTTC. The chain uses TRBV12-5 and TRBJ1-2; D perhaps matches TRBD1 (5 bases). In germline, CDR1 is LGHNT, CDR2 FRNRAP. Trimming pared 6 bases from V and 9 bases from J, leaving 14 bases between. This CDR3 spans 12 amino acids.

This clonotype was detected ten times or more. The chain is built from TRBV28 and TRBJ2-1; D possibly matches TRBD1 or TRBD2 (6 bases each). The ends were cut back, 9 bases at V and 0 bases at J, with 15 bases in the middle. The CDR3 extends over 15 amino acids. Germline V CDR1 and CDR2: MDHEN, SYDVKM. This chain's CDR3 is CASWGAGSSYNEQFF. CDR3 in DNA: TGTGCCAGTTGGGGGGCGGGGAGCTCCTACAATGAGCAGTTCTTC.

As regards this clonotype: This may stem from a read error, because a much larger clone lies one nucleotide away. This chain links TRBV29-1 with TRBJ1-3, with D uncertain. The ends were cut back, 3 bases at V and 5 bases at J, with 11 bases in the middle. The CDR3 length is 13 residues. Germline loops: CDR1 SQVTM, CDR2 ANQGSEA. The CDR3 loop reads CSVEGDSRNTIYF. The CDR3 DNA reads as TGCAGCGTTGAGGGAGATTCTAGAAACACCATATATTTT.